This T cell receptor (beta chain) was sequenced for a study of cytomegalovirus exposure and HLA in healthy donors. Germline CDR1 MDHEN, CDR2 SYDVKM. The CDR3 totals 14 residues. Turning to this clone: Its ends do not fully match the called genes, so a read error is possible.

Primers included in the PCR were 60 Vbeta and 13 Jbeta primers. Using immunoSEQ multiplex PCR, the repertoire was profiled, and TCRdb retains in-frame clones only, with some absent. The data show 150,000 to 200,000 clones, over 70% seen once. The origin of this receptor is a woman aged 40 to 50 in good health and CMV-seropositive. The sample comprised PBMCs. The chain has TRBV28 and TRBJ1-4, with D perhaps matching TRBD1 (6 bases). CDR3 in DNA: TGTGCCAGCAGTTCGGACAGTTGGGATGAAAAACTGCTTTTT. Translation gives CASSSDSWDEKLLF. The whole variable domain, filled in from reference TRBV28 and TRBJ1-4, reads DVKVTQSSRYLVKRTGEKVFLECVQDMDHENMFWYRQDPGLGLRLIYFSYDVKMKEKGDIPEGYSVSREKKERFSLILESASTNQTSMYLCASSSDSWDEKLLFGSGTQLSVL.